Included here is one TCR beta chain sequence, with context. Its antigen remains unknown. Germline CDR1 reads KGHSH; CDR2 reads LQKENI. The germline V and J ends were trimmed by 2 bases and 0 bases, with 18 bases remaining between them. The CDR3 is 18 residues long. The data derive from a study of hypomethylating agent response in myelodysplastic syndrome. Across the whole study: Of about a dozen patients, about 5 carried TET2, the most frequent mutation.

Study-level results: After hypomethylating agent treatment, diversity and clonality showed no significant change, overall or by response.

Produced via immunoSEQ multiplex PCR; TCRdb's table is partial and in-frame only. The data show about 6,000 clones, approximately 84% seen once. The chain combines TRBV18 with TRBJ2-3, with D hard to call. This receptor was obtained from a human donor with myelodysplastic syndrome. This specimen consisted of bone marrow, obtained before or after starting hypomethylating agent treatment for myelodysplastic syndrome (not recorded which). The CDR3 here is CASSPWSPRVRSTDTQYF. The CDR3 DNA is TGTGCCAGCTCACCATGGAGCCCCCGGGTCAGGAGCACAGATACGCAGTATTTT.